This TCR beta chain comes out of a study of blood T cell repertoires in COVID-19. Across the study: T cells, B-cell-depleted T cells, or PBMCs provided the cDNA or gDNA that served as material.

Recruits, aged roughly 18 to 95 years, lived in approximately 26 US areas. The ends lost 6 bases at V and 0 bases at J; junction bases unmatched: 8. This CDR3 is 16 amino acids long. Germline loops: CDR1 ENHRY, CDR2 SYGVKD. This clone was seen a single time. The table came from immunoSEQ multiplex PCR; TCRdb's copy has only in-frame clones and leaves some out. The sample shows some 300,000 clones, approximately 86% of them seen only once. This chain joins TRBV10-3 and TRBJ2-3; 8 bases align to TRBD1. The TCR originated in a woman aged 25-40 years who had recovered from COVID-19. Sequences were obtained from PBMCs or T cells enriched from blood (not recorded which). The CDR3 loop reads CAIRDRVGPSTDTQYF. Here the CDR3 DNA reads TGTGCCATCAGGGACAGGGTCGGGCCTAGCACAGATACGCAGTATTTT.